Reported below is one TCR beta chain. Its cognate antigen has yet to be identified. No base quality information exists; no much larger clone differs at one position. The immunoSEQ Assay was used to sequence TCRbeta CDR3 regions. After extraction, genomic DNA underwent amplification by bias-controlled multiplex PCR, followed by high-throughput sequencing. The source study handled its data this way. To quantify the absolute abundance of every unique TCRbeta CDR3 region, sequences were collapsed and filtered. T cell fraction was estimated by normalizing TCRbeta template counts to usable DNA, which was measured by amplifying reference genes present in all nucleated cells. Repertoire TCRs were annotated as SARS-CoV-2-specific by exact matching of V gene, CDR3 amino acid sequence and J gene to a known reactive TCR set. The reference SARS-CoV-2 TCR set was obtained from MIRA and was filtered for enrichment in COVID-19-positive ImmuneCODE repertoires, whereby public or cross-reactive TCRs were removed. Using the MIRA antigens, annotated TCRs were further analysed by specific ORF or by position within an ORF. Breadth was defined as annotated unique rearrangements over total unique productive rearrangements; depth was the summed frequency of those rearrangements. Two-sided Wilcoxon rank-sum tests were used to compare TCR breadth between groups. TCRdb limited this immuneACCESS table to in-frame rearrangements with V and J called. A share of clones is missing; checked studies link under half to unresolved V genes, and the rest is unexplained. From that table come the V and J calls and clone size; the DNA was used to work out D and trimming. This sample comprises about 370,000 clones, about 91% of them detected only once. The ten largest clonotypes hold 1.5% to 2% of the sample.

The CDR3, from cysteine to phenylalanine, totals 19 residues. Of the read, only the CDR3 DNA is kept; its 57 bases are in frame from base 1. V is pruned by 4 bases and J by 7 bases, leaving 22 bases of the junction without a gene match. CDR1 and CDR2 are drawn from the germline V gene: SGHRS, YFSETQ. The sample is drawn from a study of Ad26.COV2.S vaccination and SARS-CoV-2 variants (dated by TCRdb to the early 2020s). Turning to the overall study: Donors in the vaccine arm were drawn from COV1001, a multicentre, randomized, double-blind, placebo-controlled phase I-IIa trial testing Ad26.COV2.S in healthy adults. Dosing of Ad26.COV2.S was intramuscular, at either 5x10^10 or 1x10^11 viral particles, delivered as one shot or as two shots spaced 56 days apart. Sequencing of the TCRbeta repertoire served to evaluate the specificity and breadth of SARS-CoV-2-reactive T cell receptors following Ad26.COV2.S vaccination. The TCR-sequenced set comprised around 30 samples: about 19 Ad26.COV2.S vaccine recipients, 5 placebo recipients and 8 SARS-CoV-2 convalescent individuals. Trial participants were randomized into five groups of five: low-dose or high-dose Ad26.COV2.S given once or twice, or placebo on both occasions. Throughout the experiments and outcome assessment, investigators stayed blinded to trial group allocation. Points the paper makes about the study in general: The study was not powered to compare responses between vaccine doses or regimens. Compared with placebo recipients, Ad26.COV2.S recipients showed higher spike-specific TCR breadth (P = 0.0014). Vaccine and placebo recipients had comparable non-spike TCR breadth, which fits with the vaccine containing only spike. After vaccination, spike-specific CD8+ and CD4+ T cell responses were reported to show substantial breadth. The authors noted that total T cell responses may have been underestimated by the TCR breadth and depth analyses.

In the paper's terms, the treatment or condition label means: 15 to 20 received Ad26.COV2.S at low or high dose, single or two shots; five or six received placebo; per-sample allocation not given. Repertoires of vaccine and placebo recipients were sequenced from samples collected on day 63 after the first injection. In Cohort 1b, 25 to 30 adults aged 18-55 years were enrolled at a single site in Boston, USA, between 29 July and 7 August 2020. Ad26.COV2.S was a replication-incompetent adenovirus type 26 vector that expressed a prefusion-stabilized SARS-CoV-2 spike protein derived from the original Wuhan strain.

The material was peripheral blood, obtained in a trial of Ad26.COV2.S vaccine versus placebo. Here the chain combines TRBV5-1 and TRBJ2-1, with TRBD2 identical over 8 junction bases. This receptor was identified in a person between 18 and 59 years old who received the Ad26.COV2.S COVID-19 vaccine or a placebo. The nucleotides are TGCGCCAGCAGCCCTGTAGGGGAACAGGGAGGAGCGGGAGAAAATGAGCAGTTCTTC. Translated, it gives CASSPVGEQGGAGENEQFF.